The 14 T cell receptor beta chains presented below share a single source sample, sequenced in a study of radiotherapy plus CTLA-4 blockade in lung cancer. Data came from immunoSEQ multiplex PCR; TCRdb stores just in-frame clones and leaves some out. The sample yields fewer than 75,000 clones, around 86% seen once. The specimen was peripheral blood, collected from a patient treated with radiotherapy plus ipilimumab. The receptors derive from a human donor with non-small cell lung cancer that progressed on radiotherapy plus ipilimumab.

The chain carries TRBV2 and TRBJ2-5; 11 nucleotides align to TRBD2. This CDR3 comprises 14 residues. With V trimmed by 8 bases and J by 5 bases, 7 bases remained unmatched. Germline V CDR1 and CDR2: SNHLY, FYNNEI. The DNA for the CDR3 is TGTGCCAGCGGACTAGCGGGTTCGGGGGAGACCCAGTACTTC. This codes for CASGLAGSGETQYF.

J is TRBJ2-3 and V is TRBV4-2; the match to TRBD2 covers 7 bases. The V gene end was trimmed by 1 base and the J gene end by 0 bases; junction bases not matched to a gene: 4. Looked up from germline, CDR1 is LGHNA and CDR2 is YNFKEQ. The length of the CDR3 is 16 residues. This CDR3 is CASSQVGRGSTDTQYF. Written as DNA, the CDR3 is TGTGCCAGCAGCCAAGTCGGGCGGGGGAGCACAGATACGCAGTATTTT.

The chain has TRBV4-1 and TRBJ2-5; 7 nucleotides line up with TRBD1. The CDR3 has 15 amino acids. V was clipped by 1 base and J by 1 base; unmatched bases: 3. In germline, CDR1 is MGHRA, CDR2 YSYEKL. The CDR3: CASSQGDSLQETQYF. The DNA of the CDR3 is TGCGCCAGCAGCCAAGGGGACAGCCTCCAAGAGACCCAGTACTTC.

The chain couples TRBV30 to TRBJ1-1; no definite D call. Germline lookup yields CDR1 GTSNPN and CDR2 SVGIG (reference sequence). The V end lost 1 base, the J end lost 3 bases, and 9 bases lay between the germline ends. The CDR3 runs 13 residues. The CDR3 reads CAWSGPWDTEAFF. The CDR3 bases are TGTGCCTGGAGTGGGCCCTGGGACACTGAAGCTTTCTTT.

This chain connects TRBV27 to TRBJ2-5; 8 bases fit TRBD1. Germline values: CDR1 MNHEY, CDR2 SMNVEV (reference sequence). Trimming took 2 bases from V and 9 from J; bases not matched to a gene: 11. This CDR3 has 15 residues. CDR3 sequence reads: CASSLTWDRQVPQYF. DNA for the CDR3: TGTGCCAGCAGTTTAACCTGGGACAGGCAAGTCCCCCAGTACTTC.

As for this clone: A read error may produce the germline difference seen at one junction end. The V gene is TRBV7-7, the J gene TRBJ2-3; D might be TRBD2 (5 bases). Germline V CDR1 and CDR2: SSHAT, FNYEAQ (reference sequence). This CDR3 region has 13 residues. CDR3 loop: CASSLGLADTQYF. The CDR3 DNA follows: TGTGCTAGCAGCTTAGGTTTAGCGGATACGCAGTATTTT.

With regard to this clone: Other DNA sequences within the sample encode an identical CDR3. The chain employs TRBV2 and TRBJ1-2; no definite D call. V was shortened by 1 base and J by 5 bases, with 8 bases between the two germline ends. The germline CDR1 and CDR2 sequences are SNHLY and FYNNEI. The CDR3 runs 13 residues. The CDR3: CASSEGRIYGYTF. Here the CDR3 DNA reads TGTGCCAGCAGTGAAGGGAGGATTTATGGCTACACCTTC.

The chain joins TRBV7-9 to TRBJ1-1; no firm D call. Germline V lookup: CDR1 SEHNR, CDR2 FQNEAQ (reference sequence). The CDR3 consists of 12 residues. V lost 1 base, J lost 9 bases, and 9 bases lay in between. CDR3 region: CASSLDSPKAFF. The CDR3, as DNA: TGTGCCAGCAGCTTAGATAGTCCGAAAGCTTTCTTT.

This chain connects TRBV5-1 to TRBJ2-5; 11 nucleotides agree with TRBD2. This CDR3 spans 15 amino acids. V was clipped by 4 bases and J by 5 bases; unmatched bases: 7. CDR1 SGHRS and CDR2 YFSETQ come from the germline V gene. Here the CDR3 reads CASSDGTSGTETQYF. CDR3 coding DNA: TGCGCCAGCAGCGACGGGACTAGCGGAACGGAGACCCAGTACTTC.

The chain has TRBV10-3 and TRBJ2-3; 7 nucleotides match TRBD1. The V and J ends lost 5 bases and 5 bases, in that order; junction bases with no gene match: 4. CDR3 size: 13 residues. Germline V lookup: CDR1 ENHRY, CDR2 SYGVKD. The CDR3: CAISPQGKDTQYF. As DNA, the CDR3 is TGTGCCATCAGTCCACAGGGGAAAGATACGCAGTATTTT.

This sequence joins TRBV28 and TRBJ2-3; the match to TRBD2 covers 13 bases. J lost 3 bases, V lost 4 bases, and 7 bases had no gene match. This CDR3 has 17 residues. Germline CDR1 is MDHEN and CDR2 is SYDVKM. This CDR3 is CASSSTLTSGRTDTQYF. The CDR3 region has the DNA TGTGCCAGCAGTTCGACCCTGACTAGCGGGAGGACAGATACGCAGTATTTT.

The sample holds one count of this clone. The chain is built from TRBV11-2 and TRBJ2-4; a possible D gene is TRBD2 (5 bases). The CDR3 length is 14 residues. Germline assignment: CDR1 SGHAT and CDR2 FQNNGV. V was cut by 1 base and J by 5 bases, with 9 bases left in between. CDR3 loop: CASSLVGRENIQYF. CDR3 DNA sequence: TGTGCCAGCAGCTTAGTAGGGCGGGAAAACATTCAGTACTTC.

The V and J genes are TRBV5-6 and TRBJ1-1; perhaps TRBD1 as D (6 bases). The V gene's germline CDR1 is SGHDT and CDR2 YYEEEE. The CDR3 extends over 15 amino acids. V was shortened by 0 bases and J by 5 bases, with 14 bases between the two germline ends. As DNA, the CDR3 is TGTGCCAGCAGCTTGGGTTGGCAGGGGCATACTGAAGCTTTCTTT. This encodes CASSLGWQGHTEAFF. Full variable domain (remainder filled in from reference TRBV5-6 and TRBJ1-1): DAGVTQSPTHLIKTRGQQVTLRCSPKSGHDTVSWYQQALGQGPQFIFQYYEEEERQRGNFPDRFSGHQFPNYSSELNVNALLLGDSALYLCASSLGWQGHTEAFFGQGTRLTVV.

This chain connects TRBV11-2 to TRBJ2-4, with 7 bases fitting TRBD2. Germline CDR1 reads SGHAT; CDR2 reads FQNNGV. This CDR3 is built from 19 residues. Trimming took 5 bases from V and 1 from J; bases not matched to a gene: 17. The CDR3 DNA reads TGTGCCAGCAGCCCCCGGGCAGCGGGGAGCCAGGGTGCCAAAAACATTCAGTACTTC. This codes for CASSPRAAGSQGAKNIQYF.